Sequencing of this TCR beta chain was carried out in a study of regulatory T cells in long-lasting Graves disease. Study-wide points: Fewer public clonotypes were shared by new patients (roughly 970) than by persistent patients (fewer than 3,000). Samples came from peripheral blood alone, without thyroid tissue.

Germline V gene sequence: CDR1 LGHDT, CDR2 YNNKEL (reference sequence). The CDR3 loop spans 15 amino acids. Trimming pared 0 bases from V and 1 base from J, leaving 10 bases between. CDR3-region Arm-PCR and iRepertoire HTBI primers produced the TCR beta libraries. TCRdb re-called the multiplex PCR reads with MiXCR, one entry per CDR3 protein. The repertoire holds about 500,000 distinct CDR3 sequences, with 12% as singletons. Time point specified: newly diagnosed GD, antithyroid drugs for less than 3 months. PBMCs were the source of the RNA used for TCR sequencing. Graves' disease diagnoses used American Thyroid Association guidelines. The sample holds many counts of this clonotype. The antigen is undetermined. The same sample was also studied in work on T cells in Graves' hyperthyroidism and ophthalmopathy.

The chain uses TRBV3-1 and TRBJ2-7; D ambiguous. Source: peripheral blood mononuclear cells (PBMCs), taken at new diagnosis, from a patient treated with antithyroid drugs. The origin of this receptor is a young woman with Graves disease. The CDR3 region has the DNA TGTGCCAGCAGCCAAGAACCCGGAAGTTCCTACGAGCAGTACTTC. It yields the protein CASSQEPGSSYEQYF.